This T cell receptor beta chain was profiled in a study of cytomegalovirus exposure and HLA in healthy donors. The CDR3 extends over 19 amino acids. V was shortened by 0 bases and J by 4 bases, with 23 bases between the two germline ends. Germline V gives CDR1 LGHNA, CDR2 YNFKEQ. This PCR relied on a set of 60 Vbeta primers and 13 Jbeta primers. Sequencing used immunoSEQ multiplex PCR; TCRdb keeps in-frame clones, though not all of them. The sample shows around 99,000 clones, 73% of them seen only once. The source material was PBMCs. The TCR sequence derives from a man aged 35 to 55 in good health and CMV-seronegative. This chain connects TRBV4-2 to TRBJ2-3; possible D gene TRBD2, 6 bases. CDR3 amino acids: CASSQDARKLAVPADTQYF. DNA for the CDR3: TGTGCCAGCAGCCAAGATGCAAGGAAACTAGCAGTACCTGCAGATACGCAGTATTTT.